This TCR beta chain is drawn from a study of T cell repertoires in cytomegalovirus infection. As for the study in general: Use of recently identified HLA-C-restricted and well-studied HLA-B-restricted CMV epitopes was part of the study. Public TCR beta signatures provided an indication of both CMV infection and a matching HLA type.

Each CDR3 protein is one row after TCRdb ran MiXCR on the reads. The data contain roughly 700,000 distinct CDR3 sequences, around 35% of them seen just once; the ten biggest clones take up 15% to 20%. Study-wide results and caveats: It was HLA-C-restricted CMV-specific TCR beta clonotypes that dominated the response ex vivo. Of the TCR beta families, the public ones yielded a cumulative frequency that identified carriers of CMV plus the relevant HLA.

A word on this clonotype: The target antigen is unknown.

The length of the CDR3 is 17 residues. The germline gives CDR1 DFQATT, CDR2 SNEGSKA (reference sequence). Unmatched junction bases numbered 14, after V lost 3 bases and J lost 3 bases. The chain has TRBV20-1 and TRBJ2-5; 9 bases are a match to TRBD1. The starting material was cultured PBMCs, obtained from culture after CMV antigen stimulation. This TCR was sampled from a human donor in good health (CMV status not recorded). Some clones in this sample may be carry-over from other donors' samples. For the CDR3, the DNA is TGCAGTGCTAGGGCTCAGACAGGGGGAATTTTCGAAGAGACCCAGTACTTC. This translates into CSARAQTGGIFEETQYF.